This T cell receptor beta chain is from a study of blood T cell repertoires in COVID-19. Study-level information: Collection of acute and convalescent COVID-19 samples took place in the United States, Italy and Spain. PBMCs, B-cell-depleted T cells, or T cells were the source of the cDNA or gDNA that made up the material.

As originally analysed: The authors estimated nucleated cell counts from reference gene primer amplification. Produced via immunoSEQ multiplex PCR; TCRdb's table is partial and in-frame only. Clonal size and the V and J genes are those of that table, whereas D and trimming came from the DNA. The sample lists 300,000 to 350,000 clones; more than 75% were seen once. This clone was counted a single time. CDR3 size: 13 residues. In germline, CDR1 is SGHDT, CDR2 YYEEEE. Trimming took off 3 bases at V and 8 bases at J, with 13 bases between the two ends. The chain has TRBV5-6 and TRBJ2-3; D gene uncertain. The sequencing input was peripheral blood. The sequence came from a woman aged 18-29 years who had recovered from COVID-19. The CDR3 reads CASSSPVRATQYF. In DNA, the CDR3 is TGTGCCAGCAGCTCGCCGGTTCGTGCTACGCAGTATTTT.